Listed below are T cell receptor beta chains from one sample, sequenced in a study of human T cells and chemical hapten exposure. TCRdb reprocessed the RACE reads via MiXCR and lists one record per CDR3 protein. The sample contains roughly 70,000 distinct CDR3 sequences, around a third of which appear only once. Material: whole blood, obtained in connection with sensitization to the hapten diphenylcyclopropenone (DPC). The receptors come from a man aged 35 to 55 with alopecia areata. Some clones in this sample may be carry-over from other donors' samples. Each CDR3 is given with its conserved first and last residue. D genes are given only for firm matches. Rows may omit the clone size; those that give it use once, few, many or a size class.

V: TRBV11-2
size: few
J: TRBJ2-1
D: .
CDR3: CASSPPGTANEQFF
DNA: TGTGCCAGCAGCCCCCCGGGGACTGCCAATGAGCAGTTCTTC

V: TRBV20-1
size: .
J: TRBJ2-1
D: .
CDR3: CSARDPGVSYNEQFF
DNA: TGCAGTGCTAGAGACCCAGGGGTATCCTACAATGAGCAGTTCTTC

V: TRBV5-6
size: few
J: TRBJ2-7
D: .
CDR3: CASSIGADSTPFYEQYF
DNA: TGTGCCAGCAGCATAGGGGCCGACTCCACCCCGTTCTACGAGCAGTACTTC

V: TRBV7-2
size: few
J: TRBJ2-3
D: .
CDR3: CASSGAPPDTQYF
DNA: TGTGCCAGCAGCGGCGCTCCGCCAGATACGCAGTATTTT

V: TRBV7-9
size: few
J: TRBJ2-5
D: TRBD2
CDR3: CASSSTSGSWQTQYF
DNA: TGTGCCAGCAGCTCGACTAGCGGGAGCTGGCAGACCCAGTACTTC

V: TRBV7-9
size: .
J: TRBJ1-1
D: .
CDR3: CASSLEGNGAEAFF
DNA: TGTGCCAGCAGCTTAGAGGGGAACGGGGCTGAAGCTTTCTTT

V: TRBV27
size: .
J: TRBJ2-7
D: TRBD2
CDR3: CASSLAGLAGGSSSYEQYF
DNA: TGTGCCAGCAGTCTCGCGGGACTAGCGGGAGGTTCAAGCTCCTACGAGCAGTACTTC

V: TRBV15
size: .
J: TRBJ2-1
D: .
CDR3: CATSRSGTKYNEQFF
DNA: TGTGCCACCAGCAGGTCCGGGACCAAGTACAATGAGCAGTTCTTC

V: TRBV5-1
size: .
J: TRBJ1-3
D: .
CDR3: CASSLRGVEGRSSGNTIYF
DNA: TGCGCCAGCAGCTTACGGGGAGTCGAGGGTCGGTCCTCTGGAAACACCATATATTTT

V: TRBV20-1
size: .
J: TRBJ2-3
D: .
CDR3: CSVRRSTDTQYF
DNA: TGCAGTGTTCGTAGGAGCACAGATACGCAGTATTTT

V: TRBV7-2
size: .
J: TRBJ2-3
D: .
CDR3: CASSLAGVSTDTQYF
DNA: TGTGCCAGCAGCTTAGCGGGAGTGAGCACAGATACGCAGTATTTT

V: TRBV28
size: .
J: TRBJ2-3
D: .
CDR3: CASSLVGSTSTDTQYF
DNA: TGTGCCAGCAGTTTGGTGGGTAGCACTAGCACAGATACGCAGTATTTT

V: TRBV28
size: few
J: TRBJ2-3
D: .
CDR3: CASSLVGGLTDTQYF
DNA: TGTGCCAGCAGTTTGGTTGGGGGATTGACAGATACGCAGTATTTT

V: TRBV12-3/TRBV12-4
size: many
J: TRBJ2-5
D: TRBD1
CDR3: CASSSQGAGGETQYF
DNA: TGTGCCAGCAGTTCCCAGGGGGCAGGGGGAGAGACCCAGTACTTC